Below, one T cell receptor (beta chain) is given with its context. Its antigen is unknown. Nothing much larger sits one base from this clone, and base qualities are not available. CDR1 and CDR2, looked up from the germline V gene, are SGHTA and FQGTGA. Trimming removed 2 bases from V and 3 bases from J, leaving 16 bases between the germline ends. The CDR3 holds 16 amino acids from the cysteine to the phenylalanine. Solely the CDR3 DNA is kept, with 48 bases framed from the first base. This specimen belongs to a study of control samples from healthy donors and cancer patients (TCRdb year 2020). Libraries were built with the immunoSEQ multiplex PCR assay. The source is immuneACCESS, and TCRdb retained only in-frame sequences with V and J called. Part of the clones is not carried over; for the studies checked, unresolved V genes explain less than half of this, and the remainder is unexplained. This sample gives 45,000 to 60,000 clones in total; 85% to 95% of them show up just once. The ten largest clones add up to roughly 4% of the sample.

This receptor chain uses TRBV7-3 and TRBJ2-5; 5 matching bases give a weak D call of TRBD2. The material sequenced was blood. The sequence was obtained from a man aged 25 to 45 in good health. The CDR3 protein: CASSLGEWESEETQYF. The DNA reads as follows: TGTGCCAGCAGCTTAGGGGAATGGGAGTCGGAAGAGACCCAGTACTTC.